A selection of T cell receptor beta chains follows, all from one sample in a study of T cell changes during pregnancy in multiple sclerosis. TCRdb's table, derived via immunoSEQ multiplex PCR, lists solely in-frame clones and lacks some. The top ten clones hold about 1.7% of a sample with under 95,000 clones, 91% of them seen once. The sequencing used peripheral blood, collected after pregnancy. Source of these receptors: a female donor in good health, enrolled as a control in a pregnancy study. CDR3s include the opening cysteine and the closing phenylalanine or tryptophan. The D gene is left open where the match is weak. Only part of the rows carry a size: once, few, many, or a class if the clone is expanded.

D	V	size	J	DNA	CDR3
TRBD2	TRBV9	.	TRBJ2-1	TGTGCCAGCAGCCCAACCCCTAGCGGGCCGTACAATGAGCAGTTCTTC	CASSPTPSGPYNEQFF
.	TRBV7-2	.	TRBJ1-4	TGTGCCAGCAGCTTCACCGGGACCCCTCGGGAGAGTGAAAAACTGTTTTTT	CASSFTGTPRESEKLFF
.	TRBV9	.	TRBJ2-2	TGTGCCAGCAGCGCAACCGACAGCACCGGGGAGCTGTTTTTT	CASSATDSTGELFF
TRBD1	TRBV6-6	.	TRBJ1-2	TGTGCCAGCAGCCTGGCGACAGGGAACTATGGCTACACCTTC	CASSLATGNYGYTF
TRBD2	TRBV28	once	TRBJ2-3	TGTGCCAGCAGTCTACTAGCGGGGCAAAATACGCAGTATTTT	CASSLLAGQNTQYF
.	TRBV7-2	once	TRBJ2-5	TGTGCCAGCAGCTTAGGGGGGCTTGAGACCCAGTACTTC	CASSLGGLETQYF
.	TRBV18	.	TRBJ2-1	TGTGCCAGCTCACGATTAGGACAGACACCTAGCAACAATGAGCAGTTCTTC	CASSRLGQTPSNNEQFF
.	TRBV10-3	once	TRBJ1-5	TGTGCCATCAGTCAACAGGCGATCAATCAGCCCCAGCATTTT	CAISQQAINQPQHF
.	TRBV6-5	.	TRBJ1-1	TGTGCCAGCATGCGGCCGAACACTGAAGCTTTCTTT	CASMRPNTEAFF
.	TRBV5-4	.	TRBJ2-3	TGTGCCAGCAGAGCCGCACAGAACACAGATACGCAGTATTTT	CASRAAQNTDTQYF
.	TRBV5-6	.	TRBJ1-4	TGTGCCAGCAGCTTGGGAACAGGGCCTGCTGAAAAACTGTTTTTT	CASSLGTGPAEKLFF
TRBD1	TRBV9	once	TRBJ1-2	TGTGCCAGCAGTGGACAGGGCTTGGGCTCTTATGGCTACACCTTC	CASSGQGLGSYGYTF
.	TRBV9	.	TRBJ2-1	TGTGCCAGCAGCTCTCCTAGGGGTGAGCAGTTCTTC	CASSSPRGEQFF
TRBD1	TRBV11-2	.	TRBJ2-7	TGTGCCAGCAGCTTCCAGGACAGGACGGCCTACGAGCAGTACTTC	CASSFQDRTAYEQYF
.	TRBV4-3	.	TRBJ1-3	TGCGCCAGCAGCCAAGAGGGGCGGAGTACCTCTGGAAACACCATATATTTT	CASSQEGRSTSGNTIYF
TRBD1	TRBV6-5	once	TRBJ1-1	TGTGCCAGCAGGATTACAGGGGTAGGGAACACTGAAGCTTTCTTT	CASRITGVGNTEAFF
TRBD1	TRBV25-1	few	TRBJ1-1	TGTGCCAGCAACAGGGGCACTGAAGCTTTCTTT	CASNRGTEAFF
.	TRBV7-9	.	TRBJ2-7	TGTGCCAGCAGCTTAGCTGGGCGTTACGAGCAGTACTTC	CASSLAGRYEQYF
TRBD1	TRBV4-2	.	TRBJ1-4	TGTGCCAGCAGCCAAATTCAGGGGGACGGTGAAAAACTGTTTTTT	CASSQIQGDGEKLFF
TRBD1	TRBV9	.	TRBJ1-4	TGTGCCAGCAGCCTTCGGGACAGGGAGTACGAAAAACTGTTTTTT	CASSLRDREYEKLFF
TRBD1	TRBV6-6	.	TRBJ1-1	TGTGCCAGCAGATCCGGGACAGCTACCGAAGCTTTCTTT	CASRSGTATEAFF
TRBD1	TRBV5-1	once	TRBJ1-4	TGCGCCAGCAGCCCACAGGGGGCGCGGAATGAAAAACTGTTTTTT	CASSPQGARNEKLFF
.	TRBV4-2	.	TRBJ2-1	TGTGCCAGCAGCCAACGGGACGAGGGGGGGGCTCAGTTCTTC	CASSQRDEGGAQFF
TRBD1	TRBV19	.	TRBJ1-5	TGTGCCAGTAGTATAAGGGGACAGTCTAGGGGGCCCCAGCATTTT	CASSIRGQSRGPQHF
.	TRBV4-1	.	TRBJ1-2	TGCGCCAGCAGCCAAGGACAGGACTATGGCTACACCTTC	CASSQGQDYGYTF
TRBD1	TRBV5-4	.	TRBJ1-5	TGTGCCAGCAGCGCGGACAGGGACCCGCCCCAGCATTTT	CASSADRDPPQHF
TRBD1	TRBV5-1	.	TRBJ1-6	TGCGCCAGCAGCTTGGGACTCTCGGACAGGGGCATTTCACCCCTCCACTTT	CASSLGLSDRGISPLHF
.	TRBV6-6	.	TRBJ2-7	TGTGCCAGCAGCCCAGGGACATACGAGCAGTACTTC	CASSPGTYEQYF
TRBD1	TRBV11-3	.	TRBJ2-7	TGTGCCAGCAGCTTAGGCCAGGGGGCTACGGACGAGCAGTACTTC	CASSLGQGATDEQYF
TRBD1	TRBV5-6	.	TRBJ1-2	TGTGCCAGCAGCTTAACGGGTAGGGGGCGATGGGAGGATGGCTACACCTTC	CASSLTGRGRWEDGYTF
.	TRBV18	.	TRBJ1-2	TGTGCCAGCTCACCGGTTGGCAGGGCGGAGTATGGCTACACCTTC	CASSPVGRAEYGYTF
TRBD1	TRBV9	.	TRBJ1-3	TGTGCCAGCAGCTTTCCCAGGGGGGTAAAAGACTCTGGAAACACCATATATTTT	CASSFPRGVKDSGNTIYF
.	TRBV18	.	TRBJ2-3	TGTGCCAGCTCACCGAATCTGGGCCCCACAGATACGCAGTATTTT	CASSPNLGPTDTQYF
TRBD1	TRBV18	.	TRBJ2-1	TGTGCCAGCTCCTCACAAGGGGGACAGGGGGCCTTGGAGCAGTTCTTC	CASSSQGGQGALEQFF
.	TRBV29-1	.	TRBJ2-3	TGCAGCGTTGACAGTAGTCCAGGAGATACGCAGTATTTT	CSVDSSPGDTQYF
.	TRBV7-2	few	TRBJ2-2	TGTGCCAGCAGCCGCAGGGGGGCGAACACCGGGGAGCTGTTTTTT	CASSRRGANTGELFF
TRBD1	TRBV28	.	TRBJ1-5	TGTGCCAGCAAACAGGGGCCCCTCAATCAGCCCCAGCATTTT	CASKQGPLNQPQHF
TRBD1	TRBV29-1	few	TRBJ2-3	TGCAGCGTTGCGGGACAGCCTCTCACAGATACGCAGTATTTT	CSVAGQPLTDTQYF
.	TRBV6-1	.	TRBJ2-7	TGTGCCAGCAGTGCAAACAGGATCATCTCCTACGAGCAGTACTTC	CASSANRIISYEQYF
.	TRBV6-1	.	TRBJ2-1	TGTGCCAGCACCCTGGGGAGCTCCTACAATGAGCAGTTCTTC	CASTLGSSYNEQFF
.	TRBV30	.	TRBJ2-5	TGTGCCTGGAGCGACTACCAAGAGACCCAGTACTTC	CAWSDYQETQYF
TRBD1	TRBV19	.	TRBJ2-1	TGTGCCAGTATTGGGGGACAGGGGTTCTACAATGAGCAGTTCTTC	CASIGGQGFYNEQFF
.	TRBV7-9	.	TRBJ2-7	TGTGCCAGCAGCTCAACATGGGACAACTACGAGCAGTACTTC	CASSSTWDNYEQYF
TRBD2	TRBV9	.	TRBJ2-3	TGTGCCAGCAGCGTAGGGCGGGGGGGCACAGATACGCAGTATTTT	CASSVGRGGTDTQYF
TRBD1	TRBV11-2	.	TRBJ2-3	TGTGCCAGCAGCTTAGGCTCCGGGACAGCGCAGTATTTT	CASSLGSGTAQYF
.	TRBV5-4	.	TRBJ1-4	TGTGCCAGCAGCTGGGACGGGAGTGAAAAACTGTTTTTT	CASSWDGSEKLFF